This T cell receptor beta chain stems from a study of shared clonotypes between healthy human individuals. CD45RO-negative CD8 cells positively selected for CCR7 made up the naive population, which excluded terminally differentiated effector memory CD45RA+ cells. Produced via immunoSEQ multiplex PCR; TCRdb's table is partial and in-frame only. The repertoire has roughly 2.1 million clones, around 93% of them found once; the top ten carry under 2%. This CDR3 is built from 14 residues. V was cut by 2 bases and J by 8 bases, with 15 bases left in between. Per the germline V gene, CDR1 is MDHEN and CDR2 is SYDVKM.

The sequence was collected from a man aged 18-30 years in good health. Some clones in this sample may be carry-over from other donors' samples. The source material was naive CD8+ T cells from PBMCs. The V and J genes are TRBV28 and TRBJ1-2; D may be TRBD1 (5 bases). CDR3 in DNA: TGTGCCAGCAGTTTAGACAGTAACTATGAGGGCTACACCTTC. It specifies CASSLDSNYEGYTF.